The entry below describes one T cell receptor beta chain. Germline V CDR1 and CDR2: MGHRA, YSYEKL. CDR3 length equals 16 residues. Trimming removed 4 bases from V and 0 bases from J, with 14 bases in between. This record comes from a study of cytotoxic CD8 clonotypes in ibrutinib-treated CLL. This table comes from immunoSEQ multiplex PCR, and its TCRdb copy is limited to in-frame clones, with some not included. The sample carries about 24,000 clones, 65% to 80% recorded once. This TCR derives from a human donor with chronic lymphocytic leukemia. The rearrangement uses TRBV4-1 and TRBJ2-3; possible D gene TRBD1, 6 bases. The material was PBMCs, obtained after 12 months of ibrutinib treatment. In DNA, the CDR3 is TGCGCCAGCAGCCCCTTTGGACAGTCGAGCACAGATACGCAGTATTTT. Translated: CASSPFGQSSTDTQYF.